Each of the 17 T cell receptor beta chains below was sequenced from the same sample in a study of shared clonotypes between healthy human individuals. Profiled with immunoSEQ multiplex PCR; TCRdb holds only in-frame clones, not every one. The data show 2 million to 2.5 million clones, with approximately 94% seen just once and less than 0.15% held by the top ten. Sequencing used naive CD4+ T cells sorted from blood. As to subset: CD45RA+ positively selected. The receptors originated from a man aged 18 to 30 in good health.

This chain joins TRBV7-3 and TRBJ1-2; TRBD1 agrees at 11 bases. Germline V CDR1 and CDR2: SGHTA, FQGTGA. This CDR3 is 18 amino acids long. Unmatched junction bases numbered 15, after V lost 5 bases and J lost 4 bases. The CDR3 DNA reads TGTGCCAGCAGCCCCACAAACCGGGACAGGGGGAACACCTATGGCTACACCTTC. Translation gives CASSPTNRDRGNTYGYTF.

The V and J genes are TRBV5-1 and TRBJ2-1; TRBD2 agrees at 9 bases. Trimming cost V 4 bases and J 3 bases; bases outside gene matches: 8. Germline CDR1 and CDR2: SGHRS and YFSETQ. The CDR3 runs to 16 residues. For the CDR3, the DNA is TGCGCCAGCAGCACACGCGGACTAGCGTTCTACAATGAGCAGTTCTTC. Protein product: CASSTRGLAFYNEQFF.

DNA for the CDR3: TGTGCCAGCAGACCCAGGCTACGCTCCCCCTACGAGCAGTACTTC. This sequence encodes CASRPRLRSPYEQYF. The J gene is TRBJ2-7, the V gene TRBV27; D call uncertain. Trimming pared 6 bases from V and 2 bases from J, leaving 17 bases between. Germline V gene data show CDR1 as MNHEY and CDR2 as SMNVEV (reference sequence). This CDR3 is 15 amino acids long.

The sample holds one count of this clone. Here the CDR3 reads CASSFDWYGDQPQHF. For the CDR3, the DNA is TGTGCCAGCAGCTTCGATTGGTACGGGGATCAGCCCCAGCATTTT. The chain recombines TRBV7-9 with TRBJ1-5; D ambiguous. The V gene's germline CDR1 is SEHNR and CDR2 FQNEAQ (reference sequence). The CDR3 length is 15 residues. Deletions cut 3 bases from V and 5 bases from J, with 14 bases between.

The chain links TRBV15 to TRBJ2-1; either TRBD1 or TRBD2 may supply D (5 bases each). The CDR3 runs to 16 residues. Germline CDR1 is LNHNV and CDR2 is YYDKDF (reference sequence). The V end lost 0 bases, the J end lost 10 bases, and 19 bases lay between the germline ends. Here the CDR3 reads CATSREDGTLVPEQFF. As DNA, the CDR3 is TGTGCCACCAGCAGAGAGGACGGGACGTTAGTACCCGAGCAGTTCTTC. Drawing the rest from reference TRBV15 and TRBJ2-1, the complete variable domain is DAMVIQNPRYQVTQFGKPVTLSCSQTLNHNVMYWYQQKSSQAPKLLFHYYDKDFNNEADTPDNFQSRRPNTSFCFLDIRSPGLGDTAMYLCATSREDGTLVPEQFFGPGTRLTVL.

This chain connects TRBV5-1 to TRBJ2-5; maybe TRBD2 (6 bases). Germline V CDR1 and CDR2: SGHRS, YFSETQ. Trimming removed 4 bases from V and 5 bases from J, with 15 bases in between. The CDR3 runs 14 residues. CDR3 DNA sequence: TGCGCCAGCAGCCCTACCTCCGGGAGCGAGACCCAGTACTTC. Protein: CASSPTSGSETQYF.

V gene TRBV7-2 combines with J gene TRBJ1-6, with D maybe TRBD1 (6 bases). The germline V gene has CDR1 SGHTA and CDR2 FQGNSA. The V end lost 5 bases, the J end lost 8 bases, and 19 bases lay between the germline ends. This CDR3 comprises 16 residues. The CDR3 DNA reads as TGTGCCAGCAGCCTTGCGCACGGGGGCGCCTATTCACCCCTCCACTTT. Translating gives CASSLAHGGAYSPLHF.

The genes are TRBV28 and TRBJ2-2; TRBD2 might be the D (5 bases). V was cut by 8 bases and J by 1 base, with 8 bases left in between. There are 13 residues in the CDR3. Germline CDR1 and CDR2: MDHEN and SYDVKM. The CDR3 loop reads CASLEGNTGELFF. DNA for the CDR3: TGTGCCAGCCTCGAGGGGAACACCGGGGAGCTGTTTTTT. Variable domain in full (rest from reference TRBV28 and TRBJ2-2): DVKVTQSSRYLVKRTGEKVFLECVQDMDHENMFWYRQDPGLGLRLIYFSYDVKMKEKGDIPEGYSVSREKKERFSLILESASTNQTSMYLCASLEGNTGELFFGEGSRLTVL.

V is TRBV6-1 and J is TRBJ2-7; 10 positions match TRBD1. The CDR3 totals 14 residues. Trimming removed 6 bases from V and 5 bases from J; junction bases left unmatched: 7. Per germline, CDR1 MNHNS and CDR2 SASEGT. The CDR3 is CASRGQGNVHEQYF. CDR3 nucleotide sequence: TGTGCCAGCAGGGGACAGGGGAATGTCCACGAGCAGTACTTC.

J is TRBJ1-1 and V is TRBV18; D may be TRBD1 (5 bases). The CDR3 runs to 13 residues. The ends were cut back, 7 bases at V and 1 base at J, with 10 bases in the middle. Per the germline V gene, CDR1 is KGHSH and CDR2 is LQKENI. The CDR3 reads CASLGGPNTEAFF. CDR3 sequence (DNA): TGTGCCAGCTTGGGGGGTCCGAACACTGAAGCTTTCTTT.

V gene TRBV10-1 combines with J gene TRBJ1-3, with 10 nucleotides matching TRBD1. CDR3 length: 15 residues. The junction had 3 bases not matched to a gene; V was cut back by 4 bases and J by 3 bases. Germline CDR1 is WNHNN and CDR2 is SYGVQD (reference sequence). This CDR3 reads CASSVGQGNGNTIYF. The CDR3 coding sequence is TGCGCCAGCAGTGTGGGACAGGGGAATGGAAACACCATATATTTT.

The chain's CDR3 is CASSARTAGNTIYF. The DNA of the CDR3 is TGTGCCAGCAGTGCGAGGACAGCTGGAAACACCATATATTTT. This chain links TRBV6-1 with TRBJ1-3; D perhaps matches TRBD1 (6 bases). V was cut by 4 bases and J by 2 bases, with 9 bases left in between. The germline V gene encodes CDR1 MNHNS and CDR2 SASEGT. This CDR3 is built from 14 residues.

Written as DNA, the CDR3 is TGTGCCATCAGTGATGGCGACAGGAGCAATCAGCCCCAGCATTTT. It translates to CAISDGDRSNQPQHF. The chain carries TRBV10-3 and TRBJ1-5; tentatively, D is TRBD1 (6 bases). The V end lost 3 bases, the J end lost 1 base, and 10 bases lay between the germline ends. Germline lookup yields CDR1 ENHRY and CDR2 SYGVKD. CDR3 length: 15 amino acids.

For this clone: A junction end diverges from the germline sequence, so it may reflect a read error. This chain uses TRBV6-5 with TRBJ1-1; D might be TRBD1 (5 bases). In germline, CDR1 is MNHEY, CDR2 SVGAGI. The CDR3 sequence is 14 residues long. The CDR3 protein is CATVRSIGAQGASF. CDR3 DNA sequence: TGTGCCACCGTAAGGTCAATAGGGGCCCAAGGAGCTTCCTTT.

V is TRBV7-2 and J is TRBJ1-3; D is undetermined. The germline gives CDR1 SGHTA, CDR2 FQGNSA. The CDR3 spans 14 residues. V was cut by 2 bases and J by 10 bases, with 15 bases left in between. The CDR3 loop is CASSLSSGQGTIYF. In nucleotides, the CDR3 is TGTGCCAGCAGCTTAAGCAGTGGGCAAGGGACCATATATTTT.

The rearrangement uses TRBV30 and TRBJ2-7; possibly TRBD1 for D (6 bases). V gave up 5 bases and J gave up 1 base, with 15 bases separating them. Germline CDR1 is GTSNPN and CDR2 is SVGIG (reference sequence). The CDR3 covers 14 residues. DNA for the CDR3: TGTGCCTGGGCAGACCGGGGACAATCCTACGAGCAGTACTTC. Encoded protein: CAWADRGQSYEQYF.

The rearrangement links TRBV5-6 to TRBJ1-5; D gene uncertain. CDR1 SGHDT and CDR2 YYEEEE come from the germline V gene. Trimming shortened V by 5 bases and J by 0 bases, and 12 bases separated the two germline ends. The CDR3 consists of 15 residues. The chain's CDR3 is CASSSSGPSNQPQHF. The CDR3 DNA is TGTGCCAGCAGTTCAAGTGGACCTAGCAATCAGCCCCAGCATTTT.